This TCR beta chain was captured in a study of graft-versus-host responses after intestinal transplantation. Study background: Recipients were given multivisceral, liver-intestinal, or isolated intestinal transplants. Among the recipients, all got anti-thymocyte globulin induction and then tacrolimus and steroids for roughly three years. Findings and caveats of the study: With peak circulating GvH clone levels came an association with early post-transplant HvG declines. Recipient-marrow GvH clones were detected, some having first appeared in ileum or blood.

The germline V gene encodes CDR1 LGHNA and CDR2 YSLEER. Trimming took 2 bases from V and 5 from J; bases not matched to a gene: 2. This CDR3 contains 15 residues. Only in-frame clones appear in the TCRdb table, and some are missing; sequencing was by immunoSEQ multiplex PCR. The table lists 90,000 to 100,000 clones, 91% of them singletons. Concerning this clone: Antigen unknown.

The chain combines TRBV4-3 with TRBJ2-1; 11 bases match TRBD2. Sequences were derived from unstimulated CD8+ T cells sorted from spleen or lymph node cells, sampled before intestinal transplant. The receptor's source is a human donor who received an intestinal transplant. The CDR3 DNA sequence: TGCGCCAGCAGCCAAAAGGGACTAGCGGACAATGAGCAGTTCTTC. Its protein is CASSQKGLADNEQFF.